These 23 T cell receptor beta chains were all obtained from the same sample, sequenced in a study of cytomegalovirus exposure and HLA in healthy donors. The PCR employed 60 Vbeta primers together with 13 Jbeta primers. Repertoires were generated with immunoSEQ multiplex PCR, while TCRdb's copy carries only in-frame clones and drops some. The sample carries around 120,000 clones, 80% to 85% recorded once. Sequenced material: PBMCs. These receptors came from a human donor in good health.

The chain links TRBV5-1 to TRBJ2-7; a possible D gene is TRBD2 (5 bases). Trimming left V 1 base short and J 7 bases short, with 12 bases between. Germline CDR1 and CDR2: SGHRS and YFSETQ. CDR3 length: 13 amino acids. CDR3 protein: CASSLIEGREQYF. CDR3 sequence (DNA): TGCGCCAGCAGCTTGATAGAGGGTCGGGAGCAGTACTTC.

The chain joins TRBV7-9 to TRBJ1-4; the D is unclear. The CDR3 runs 15 residues. Per the germline V gene, CDR1 is SEHNR and CDR2 is FQNEAQ (reference sequence). Trimming removed 1 base at V and 8 bases at J, with 14 bases between. The DNA of the CDR3 is TGTGCCAGCAGCTTAGGAGGTGGATTCGGGGAAAAACTGTTTTTT. Translating it yields CASSLGGGFGEKLFF. Based on the CDR3 plus reference TRBV7-9 and TRBJ1-4, the full variable domain is DTGVSQNPRHKITKRGQNVTFRCDPISEHNRLYWYRQTLGQGPEFLTYFQNEAQLEKSRLLSDRFSAERPKGSFSTLEIQRTEQGDSAMYLCASSLGGGFGEKLFFGSGTQLSVL.

This clone showed up just a few times. The V and J genes are TRBV27 and TRBJ1-4, with a tentative D call TRBD1 (6 bases). Germline-derived CDR1 and CDR2 are MNHEY and SMNVEV (reference sequence). V lost 2 bases, J lost 7 bases, and 11 bases lay in between. The CDR3 is 14 residues long. The CDR3 spells CASSLTQGVEKLFF. CDR3 DNA: TGTGCCAGCAGTTTAACACAGGGAGTTGAAAAACTGTTTTTT.

This rearrangement joins TRBV12-5 to TRBJ1-3; unclear D gene. With 6 bases removed from V and 2 bases from J, the gap between germline ends came to 11 bases. Germline loops: CDR1 LGHNT, CDR2 FRNRAP. The length of the CDR3 is 14 residues. CDR3 in amino acids: CASGLGVAGNTIYF. In DNA, the CDR3 is TGTGCTAGTGGCCTGGGCGTCGCTGGAAACACCATATATTTT.

The rearrangement joins TRBV28 to TRBJ2-3, with TRBD2 matching over 10 bases. The junction had 12 bases not matched to a gene; V was cut back by 6 bases and J by 3 bases. This CDR3 is 17 amino acids long. CDR1 is MDHEN, CDR2 SYDVKM, per germline. The CDR3 sequence: CASSSSGGVLGTDTQYF. The CDR3 nucleotides read TGTGCCAGCAGCTCGAGCGGGGGGGTTTTGGGTACAGATACGCAGTATTTT.

This chain's CDR3 is CASSWGAGGYEQYF. The CDR3 DNA reads TGTGCCAGCAGCTGGGGGGCGGGGGGGTACGAGCAGTACTTC. The chain carries TRBV5-6 and TRBJ2-7, with 9 bases aligning to TRBD2. The CDR3 is 14 amino acids. Germline V gives CDR1 SGHDT, CDR2 YYEEEE. The trim removed 3 bases at V and 4 bases at J, leaving 5 bases unmatched.

The chain recombines TRBV5-1 with TRBJ1-4; 7 positions match TRBD1. The ends lost 3 bases at V and 4 bases at J; junction bases unmatched: 3. The CDR3 sequence is 14 residues long. Germline CDR1 reads SGHRS; CDR2 reads YFSETQ. The CDR3 loop reads CASSWGQNNEKLFF. CDR3 coding DNA: TGCGCCAGCAGCTGGGGACAGAATAATGAAAAACTGTTTTTT. The full variable domain, rest sourced from reference TRBV5-1 and TRBJ1-4, is KAGVTQTPRYLIKTRGQQVTLSCSPISGHRSVSWYQQTPGQGLQFLFEYFSETQRNKGNFPGRFSGRQFSNSRSEMNVSTLELGDSALYLCASSWGQNNEKLFFGSGTQLSVL.

The chain uses TRBV9 and TRBJ1-5; 11 nucleotides align to TRBD1. Losses at the gene ends were 4 bases for V and 5 bases for J; bases not matched to a gene: 5. CDR1 SGDLS and CDR2 YYNGEE come from the germline V gene. The CDR3 extends over 15 amino acids. The CDR3 spells CASSSGQGAYQPQHF. CDR3 DNA sequence: TGTGCCAGCAGCTCAGGACAGGGGGCTTATCAGCCCCAGCATTTT.

The chain recombines TRBV2 with TRBJ2-3, with 9 nucleotides matching TRBD2. Germline V gene data show CDR1 as SNHLY and CDR2 as FYNNEI. This CDR3 contains 15 residues. V lost 8 bases to trimming and J lost 3 bases; unmatched junction nucleotides: 9. CDR3 sequence: CASPSRGGRTDTQYF. CDR3 DNA: TGTGCCAGCCCATCGCGGGGGGGCCGAACAGATACGCAGTATTTT.

The chain uses TRBV14 and TRBJ2-7, with D hard to call. Germline V gene lookup returns CDR1 SGHDN and CDR2 FVKESK. V dropped 3 bases and J dropped 6 bases, with 9 bases sitting between them. The CDR3 runs 12 residues. CDR3 protein: CASSQTRSEQYF. CDR3 DNA: TGTGCCAGCAGCCAGACAAGAAGCGAGCAGTACTTC.

The chain has TRBV5-6 and TRBJ1-2; TRBD1 agrees at 9 bases. Trimming at V came to 2 bases and at J to 6 bases, leaving 5 bases not matched to a gene. This CDR3 is built from 14 residues. Germline V lookup: CDR1 SGHDT, CDR2 YYEEEE. Written as DNA, the CDR3 is TGTGCCAGCAGCTTCGACAGGGGGTGGCATGGCTACACCTTC. This gives the protein CASSFDRGWHGYTF.

The chain uses TRBV5-1 and TRBJ1-1, with D maybe TRBD1 (6 bases). Germline V gives CDR1 SGHRS, CDR2 YFSETQ. The V end lost 6 bases, the J end lost 0 bases, and 15 bases lay between the germline ends. The CDR3 is made up of 15 amino acids. This chain's CDR3 is CASNTATGLNTEAFF. The CDR3 DNA is TGCGCCAGCAACACGGCCACAGGGCTGAACACTGAAGCTTTCTTT.

This clone was picked up a small number of times. This chain uses TRBV6-1 with TRBJ1-5; perhaps TRBD1 as D (5 bases). The CDR3 has 15 residues. Germline V gene data show CDR1 as MNHNS and CDR2 as SASEGT. V was trimmed by 5 bases and J by 8 bases, leaving 19 bases between them. CDR3 bases: TGTGCCAGCAGTTCCCTGGGGGGTGTGGGTGAGCCCCAGCATTTT. This encodes CASSSLGGVGEPQHF.

The J gene is TRBJ1-2, the V gene TRBV7-9, with D perhaps TRBD1 (5 bases). The CDR3 contains 13 residues. Trimming stripped 9 bases from V and 3 bases from J, with 14 bases between. Germline CDR1 is SEHNR and CDR2 is FQNEAQ (reference sequence). CDR3 protein: CASGQALDYGYTF. As DNA, the CDR3 is TGTGCCAGTGGACAAGCCCTGGACTATGGCTACACCTTC.

This chain uses TRBV5-1 with TRBJ2-5; 11 bases line up with TRBD1. The J call may be in error: the DNA end matches TRBJ2-7 better. The CDR3 length is 15 residues. Germline loops: CDR1 SGHRS, CDR2 YFSETQ. The CDR3 bases are TGCGCCAGCAGCAACCGGGACAGGGGGGGCTACGAGCAGTACTTC. It encodes CASSNRDRGGYEQYF.

This chain uses TRBV5-6 with TRBJ2-2; 7 bases match TRBD2. Germline CDR1 SGHDT, CDR2 YYEEEE. Trimming took 4 bases from V and 5 from J; bases not matched to a gene: 11. The CDR3 extends over 16 amino acids. The CDR3 region has the DNA TGTGCCAGCAGCACGGGCGGCGGGGGTTCTACCGGGGAGCTGTTTTTT. It translates to CASSTGGGGSTGELFF.

A word on this clone: The CDR3 does not end in the conserved phenylalanine or tryptophan, so this is likely a read error. The CDR3 loop is CASSQSASLSPLHL. The DNA of the CDR3 is TGTGCCAGCAGTCAATCAGCGTCCCTTTCACCCCTCCACCTT. The chain joins TRBV27 to TRBJ1-6, with no clear D. Between the trimmed V and J ends, which lost 5 bases and 9 bases, there was a span of 14 bases. Germline V gene lookup returns CDR1 MNHEY and CDR2 SMNVEV (reference sequence). The CDR3 totals 14 residues.

This chain joins TRBV6-1 and TRBJ2-1, with a weak D call TRBD2 (6 bases). CDR1 MNHNS and CDR2 SASEGT come from the germline V gene. Trimming took off 9 bases at V and 9 bases at J, with 12 bases between the two ends. The CDR3 is 11 amino acids. CDR3 loop: CASRGGTEQFF. The DNA of the CDR3 is TGTGCCAGTCGTGGGGGGACTGAGCAGTTCTTC.

V is TRBV29-1 and J is TRBJ1-2; possibly TRBD1 for D (5 bases). CDR1 is SQVTM, CDR2 ANQGSEA, per germline. The CDR3 has 12 amino acids. For the CDR3, the DNA is TGCAGTGGCTCGCTCGGGGGCTATGGCTACACCTTC. Its protein is CSGSLGGYGYTF.

There are a few counts of this clone. This chain links TRBV2 with TRBJ1-1; possible D gene TRBD1, 5 bases. Per germline, CDR1 SNHLY and CDR2 FYNNEI. Trimming shortened V by 8 bases and J by 4 bases, and 17 bases separated the two germline ends. This CDR3 contains 14 residues. The CDR3 here is CASAGGTSGTEAFF. The CDR3 DNA reads TGTGCCAGCGCGGGGGGGACGTCGGGCACTGAAGCTTTCTTT.

The chain is built from TRBV20-1 and TRBJ1-5; unclear D gene. From germline, CDR1 is DFQATT and CDR2 SNEGSKA (reference sequence). The length of the CDR3 is 11 residues. Trimming stripped 3 bases from V and 9 bases from J, with 9 bases between. CDR3 region: CSASFEGPQHF. The CDR3 DNA reads as TGCAGTGCTAGTTTTGAGGGGCCCCAGCATTTT.

The V and J genes are TRBV27 and TRBJ1-5, with 8 bases lining up with TRBD1. Germline V gives CDR1 MNHEY, CDR2 SMNVEV (reference sequence). The CDR3 consists of 13 residues. V gave up 8 bases and J gave up 5 bases; unmatched junction bases: 5. Written as DNA, the CDR3 is TGTGCCAGCTGCCGGACAGGGTATCAGCCCCAGCATTTT. Protein product: CASCRTGYQPQHF.

This clone was found once. The chain has TRBV18 and TRBJ1-5; D is possibly TRBD1 (5 bases). V dropped 6 bases and J dropped 1 base, with 13 bases sitting between them. This CDR3 comprises 15 residues. Germline V gene lookup returns CDR1 KGHSH and CDR2 LQKENI. For the CDR3, the DNA is TGTGCCAGCTCGAACCTCGACAGCAGCAATCAGCCCCAGCATTTT. Its translation: CASSNLDSSNQPQHF.